Listed below are T cell receptor beta chains from one sample, sequenced in a study of T-cell reconstitution after alpha-beta-depleted transplantation in children. TCRdb re-derived calls from the PCR reads in MiXCR, one entry per CDR3 protein. The sample records hundreds of thousands of distinct CDR3 sequences, 13% being singletons. The starting material was PBMCs, obtained before TCRalphabeta/CD19-depleted stem cell transplant. The source is a girl aged 2-10 years with congenital amegakaryocytic thrombocytopenia, due to receive a stem cell transplant. Each CDR3 is given with its conserved first and last residue. A D gene is named only where the DNA matches it firmly. Expanded clones are given a class, and other clones once, few, many or no size at all.

d_call | j_call | v_call | clone_size | cdr3_length | cdr3_nt | cdr3_aa
TRBD2 | TRBJ2-1 | TRBV7-2 | many | 16 | TGTGCCAGCAGCTCGTCTCGCGGGAGGCAATACAATGAGCAGTTCTTC | CASSSSRGRQYNEQFF
TRBD2 | TRBJ2-1 | TRBV5-1 | few | 16 | TGCGCCAGCAGCTGGGGACTAGCGGGCCGTAACAATGAGCAGTTCTTC | CASSWGLAGRNNEQFF
NA | TRBJ2-4 | TRBV20-1 | few | 10 | TGCAGTGCTAGAGTGGACATTCAGTACTTC | CSARVDIQYF
NA | TRBJ2-7 | TRBV28 | many | 15 | TGTGCCAGCAGTTTAGCAGGGGGGGAAAACTACGAGCAGTACTTC | CASSLAGGENYEQYF
NA | TRBJ2-4 | TRBV20-1 | NA | 17 | TGCTGTGCTAGAGATCAGGGGCTAGCGGTAGCCAAAAACATTCAGTACTTC | CCARDQGLAVAKNIQYF
NA | TRBJ2-3 | TRBV5-1 | NA | 14 | TGCGCCAGCAGCTTGTTTCGCCCCACAGATACGCAGTATTTT | CASSLFRPTDTQYF
TRBD2 | TRBJ2-5 | TRBV20-1 | NA | 18 | TGCAGTGCCACATCGCCCGACGACACTAGCGGGAAACAAGAGACCCAGTACTTC | CSATSPDDTSGKQETQYF
NA | TRBJ2-4 | TRBV10-3 | many | 17 | TGTGCCATCAGTGAGTCGACTTCAAACCTAGCCAAAAACATTCAGTACTTC | CAISESTSNLAKNIQYF
NA | TRBJ2-1 | TRBV10-3 | many | 13 | TGTGCCATCAAGGGCCCTACATACAATGAGCAGTTCTTC | CAIKGPTYNEQFF
NA | TRBJ2-7 | TRBV6-7 | NA | 16 | TGTGCCAGCAGTTACTCGATTACAGGGTCCCCTTACGAGCAGTACTTC | CASSYSITGSPYEQYF
NA | TRBJ2-3 | TRBV28 | many | 15 | TGTGCCAGCAGAACTGGGTACGGGGGCACAGATACGCAGTATTTT | CASRTGYGGTDTQYF
NA | TRBJ2-7 | TRBV12-3/TRBV12-4 | few | 15 | TGTGCCAGCAGTTTGTGGTCCAGGGGTGGCCACGAGCAGTACTTC | CASSLWSRGGHEQYF
NA | TRBJ2-2 | TRBV5-1 | few | 21 | TGCGCCAGCAGCCCCCTCTTGACGTATTCTTTTGACGGGAAGGCCACCGGGGAGCTGTTTTTT | CASSPLLTYSFDGKATGELFF
TRBD1 | TRBJ2-1 | TRBV7-6 | NA | 20 | TGTGCCAGCAGCTTAGCTCAGGGGGAATATGGGCTTACCCCTCACAATGAGCAGTTCTTC | CASSLAQGEYGLTPHNEQFF
TRBD1 | TRBJ1-1 | TRBV20-1 | many | 14 | TGCAGTGCTCTGACAGGGGGGTCGAACACTGAAGCTTTCTTT | CSALTGGSNTEAFF
TRBD2 | TRBJ2-5 | TRBV4-1 | many | 14 | TGCGCCAGCAGCCTCATAGCGGGAGTCGAGACCCAGTACTTC | CASSLIAGVETQYF
TRBD2 | TRBJ2-7 | TRBV10-3 | few | 14 | TGTGCCATCAGGAAGACTAGCGGGAGGGTCGAGCAGTACTTC | CAIRKTSGRVEQYF
NA | TRBJ2-7 | TRBV28 | many | 12 | TGTGCCAGCAGCCAAGAGTGGGGAGGGCAGTACTTC | CASSQEWGGQYF
NA | TRBJ2-1 | TRBV5-1 | many | 14 | TGCGCCAGCAGCCCGGAGGCGGGCTACAATGAGCAGTTCTTC | CASSPEAGYNEQFF
NA | TRBJ1-2 | TRBV5-1 | once | 14 | TGCGCCGGCAGCTTGGGTTCGGGAGGCGATGGCTACACCTTC | CAGSLGSGGDGYTF
TRBD2 | TRBJ2-7 | TRBV4-2 | many | 19 | TGTGCCAGCAGCCCAAGTTTAGGGAGGGTAACCAAGAATGCCCACGAGCAGTACTTC | CASSPSLGRVTKNAHEQYF
NA | TRBJ2-6 | TRBV20-1 | many | 13 | TGCAGTGCGTCGACCACTGGGGCCAACGTCCTGACTTTC | CSASTTGANVLTF
NA | TRBJ1-2 | TRBV24-1 | NA | 13 | TGTGCCACCAGTGATTTGACAGGCTATGGCTACACCTTC | CATSDLTGYGYTF
NA | TRBJ1-1 | TRBV5-6 | many | 14 | TGTGCCAGCAGCTTTTCAGGGACGGCAACTGAAGCTTTCTTT | CASSFSGTATEAFF
TRBD2 | TRBJ2-3 | TRBV7-2 | many | 16 | TGTGCCAGCAGCTTCCTAGCGGGAGCGGACACAGATACGCAGTATTTT | CASSFLAGADTDTQYF
TRBD1 | TRBJ1-1 | TRBV5-1 | few | 14 | TGCGCCAGCGGGATCGCAGGGGGAAACACTGAAGCTTTCTTT | CASGIAGGNTEAFF
TRBD2 | TRBJ2-7 | TRBV20-1 | NA | 14 | TGCAGTGCTCGAACAAGCGGGAGGTTCAACGAGCAGTACTTC | CSARTSGRFNEQYF